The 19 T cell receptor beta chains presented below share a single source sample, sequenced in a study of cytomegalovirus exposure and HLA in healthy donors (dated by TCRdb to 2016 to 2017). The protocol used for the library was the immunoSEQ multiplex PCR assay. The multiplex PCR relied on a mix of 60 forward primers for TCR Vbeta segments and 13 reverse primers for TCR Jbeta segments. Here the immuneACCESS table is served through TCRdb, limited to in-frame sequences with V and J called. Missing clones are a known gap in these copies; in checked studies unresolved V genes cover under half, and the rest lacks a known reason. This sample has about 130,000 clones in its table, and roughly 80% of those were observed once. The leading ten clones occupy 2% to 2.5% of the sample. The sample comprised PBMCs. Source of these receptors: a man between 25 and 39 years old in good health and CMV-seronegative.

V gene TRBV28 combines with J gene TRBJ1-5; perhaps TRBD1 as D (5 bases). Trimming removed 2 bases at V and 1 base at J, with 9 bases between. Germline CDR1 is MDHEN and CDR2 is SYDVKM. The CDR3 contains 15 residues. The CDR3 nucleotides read TGTGCCAGCAGTTTAAGCAGGGCGAGCAATCAGCCCCAGCATTTT. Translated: CASSLSRASNQPQHF.

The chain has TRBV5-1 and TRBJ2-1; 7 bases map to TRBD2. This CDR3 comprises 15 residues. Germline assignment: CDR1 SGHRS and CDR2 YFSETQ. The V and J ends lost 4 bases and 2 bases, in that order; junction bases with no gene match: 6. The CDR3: CASSPGLEAYNEQFF. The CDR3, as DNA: TGCGCCAGCAGCCCTGGACTAGAGGCCTACAATGAGCAGTTCTTC.

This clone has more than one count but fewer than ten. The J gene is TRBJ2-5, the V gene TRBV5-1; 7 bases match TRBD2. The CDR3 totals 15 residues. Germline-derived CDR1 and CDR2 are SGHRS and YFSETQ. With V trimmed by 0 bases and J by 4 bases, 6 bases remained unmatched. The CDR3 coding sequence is TGCGCCAGCAGCTTGGTGGCTAGCGGACCAGAGACCCAGTACTTC. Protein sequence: CASSLVASGPETQYF.

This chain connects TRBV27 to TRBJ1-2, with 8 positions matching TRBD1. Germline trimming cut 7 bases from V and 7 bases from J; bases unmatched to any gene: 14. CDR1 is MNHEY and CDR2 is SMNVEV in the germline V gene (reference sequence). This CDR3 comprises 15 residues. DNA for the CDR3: TGTGCCAGCACGCCAGCCCTGGACAGGGCGTCTGGCTACACCTTC. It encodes CASTPALDRASGYTF.

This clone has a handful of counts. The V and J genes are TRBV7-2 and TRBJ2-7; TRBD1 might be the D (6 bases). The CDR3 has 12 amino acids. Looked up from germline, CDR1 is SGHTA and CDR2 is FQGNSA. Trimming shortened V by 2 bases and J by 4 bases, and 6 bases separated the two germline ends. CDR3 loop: CASSLRGYEQYF. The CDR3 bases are TGTGCCAGCAGCTTAAGGGGGTACGAGCAGTACTTC.

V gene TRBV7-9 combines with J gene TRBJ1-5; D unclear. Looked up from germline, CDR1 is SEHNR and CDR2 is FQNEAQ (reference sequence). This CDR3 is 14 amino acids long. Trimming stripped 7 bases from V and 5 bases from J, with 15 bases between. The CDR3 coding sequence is TGTGCCAGCAAAAGTGACGGAGGCGATCAGCCCCAGCATTTT. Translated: CASKSDGGDQPQHF. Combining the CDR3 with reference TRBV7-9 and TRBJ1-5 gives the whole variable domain DTGVSQNPRHKITKRGQNVTFRCDPISEHNRLYWYRQTLGQGPEFLTYFQNEAQLEKSRLLSDRFSAERPKGSFSTLEIQRTEQGDSAMYLCASKSDGGDQPQHFGDGTRLSIL.

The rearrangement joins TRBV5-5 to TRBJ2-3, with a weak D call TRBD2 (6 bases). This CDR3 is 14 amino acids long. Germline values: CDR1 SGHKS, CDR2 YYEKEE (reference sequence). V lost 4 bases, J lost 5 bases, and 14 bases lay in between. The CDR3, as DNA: TGTGCCAGCAGCCCACCCGGCGGGGTAGATACGCAGTATTTT. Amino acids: CASSPPGGVDTQYF.

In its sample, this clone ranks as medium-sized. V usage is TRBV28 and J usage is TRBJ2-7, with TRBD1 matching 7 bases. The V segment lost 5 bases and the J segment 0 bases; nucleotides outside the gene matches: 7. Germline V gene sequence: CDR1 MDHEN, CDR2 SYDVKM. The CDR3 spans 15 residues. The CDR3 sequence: CASSKTGWYSYEQYF. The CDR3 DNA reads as TGTGCCAGCAGTAAGACAGGGTGGTACTCCTACGAGCAGTACTTC.

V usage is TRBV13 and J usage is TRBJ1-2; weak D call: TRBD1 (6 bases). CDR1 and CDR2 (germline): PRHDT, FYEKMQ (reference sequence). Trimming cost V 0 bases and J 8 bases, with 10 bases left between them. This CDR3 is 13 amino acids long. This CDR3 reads CASSLGGAEGYTF. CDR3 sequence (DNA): TGTGCCAGCAGCTTAGGGGGGGCTGAGGGCTACACCTTC.

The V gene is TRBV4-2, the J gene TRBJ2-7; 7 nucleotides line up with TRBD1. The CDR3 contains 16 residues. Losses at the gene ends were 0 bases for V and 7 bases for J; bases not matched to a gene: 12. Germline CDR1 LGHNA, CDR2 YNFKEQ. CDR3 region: CASSQEYRQGVQEQYF. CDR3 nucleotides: TGTGCCAGCAGCCAAGAATATCGGCAGGGGGTACAAGAGCAGTACTTC.

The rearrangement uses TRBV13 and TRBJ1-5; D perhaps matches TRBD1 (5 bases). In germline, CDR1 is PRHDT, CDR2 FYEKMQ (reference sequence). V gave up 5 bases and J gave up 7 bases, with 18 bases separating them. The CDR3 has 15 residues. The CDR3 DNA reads TGTGCCAGCAGCACCTGGGTAGCGGAGGGGCAGCCCCAGCATTTT. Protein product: CASSTWVAEGQPQHF.

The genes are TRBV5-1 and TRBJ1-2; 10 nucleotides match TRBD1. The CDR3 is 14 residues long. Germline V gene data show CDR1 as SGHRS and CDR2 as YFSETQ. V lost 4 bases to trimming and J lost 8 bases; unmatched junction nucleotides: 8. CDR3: CASSVDRGYEGYTF. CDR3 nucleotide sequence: TGCGCCAGCAGCGTGGACAGGGGGTATGAGGGCTACACCTTC.

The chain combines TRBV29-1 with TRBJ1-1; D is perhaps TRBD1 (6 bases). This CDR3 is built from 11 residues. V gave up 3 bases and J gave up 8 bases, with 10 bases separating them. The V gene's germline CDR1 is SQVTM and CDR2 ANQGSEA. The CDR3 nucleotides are TGCAGCGTTGACCTGGGGGCCGAAGCTTTCTTT. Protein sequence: CSVDLGAEAFF.

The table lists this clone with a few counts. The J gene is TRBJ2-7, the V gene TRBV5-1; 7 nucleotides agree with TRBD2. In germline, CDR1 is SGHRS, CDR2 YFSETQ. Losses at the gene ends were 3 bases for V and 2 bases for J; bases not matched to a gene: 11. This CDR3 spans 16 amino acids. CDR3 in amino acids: CASSSGLGGTAYEQYF. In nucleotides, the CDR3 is TGCGCCAGCAGCTCAGGGTTGGGGGGGACGGCCTACGAGCAGTACTTC.

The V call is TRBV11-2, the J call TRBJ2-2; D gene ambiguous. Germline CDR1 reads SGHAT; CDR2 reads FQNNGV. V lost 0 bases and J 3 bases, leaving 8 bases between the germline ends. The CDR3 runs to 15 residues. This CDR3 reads CASSLDWAYTGELFF. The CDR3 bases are TGTGCCAGCAGCTTAGACTGGGCCTACACCGGGGAGCTGTTTTTT.

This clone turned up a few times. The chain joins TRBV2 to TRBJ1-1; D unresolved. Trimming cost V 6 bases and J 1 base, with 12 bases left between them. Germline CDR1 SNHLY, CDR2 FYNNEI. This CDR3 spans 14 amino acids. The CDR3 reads CASRKETGNTEAFF. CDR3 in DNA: TGTGCCAGCAGGAAAGAGACGGGGAACACTGAAGCTTTCTTT.

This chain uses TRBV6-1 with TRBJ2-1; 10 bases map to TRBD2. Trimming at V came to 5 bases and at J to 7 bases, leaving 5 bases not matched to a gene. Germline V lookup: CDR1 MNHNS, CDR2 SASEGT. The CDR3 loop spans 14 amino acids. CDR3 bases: TGTGCCAGCAGTCTTAGCGGGAGGATGAATGAGCAGTTCTTC. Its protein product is CASSLSGRMNEQFF.

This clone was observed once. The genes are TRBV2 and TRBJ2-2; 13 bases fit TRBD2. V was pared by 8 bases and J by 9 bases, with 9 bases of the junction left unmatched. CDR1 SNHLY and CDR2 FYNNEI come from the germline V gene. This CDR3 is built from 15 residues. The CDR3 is CASGLAGDGGWELFF. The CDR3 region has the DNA TGTGCCAGCGGACTAGCGGGAGACGGGGGTTGGGAGCTGTTTTTT.

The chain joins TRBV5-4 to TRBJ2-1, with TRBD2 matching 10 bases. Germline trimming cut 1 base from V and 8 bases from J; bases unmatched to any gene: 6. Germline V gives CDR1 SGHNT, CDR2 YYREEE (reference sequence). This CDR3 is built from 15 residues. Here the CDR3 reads CASSLYLAGVDEQFF. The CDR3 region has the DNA TGTGCCAGCAGCTTGTATCTAGCGGGAGTGGATGAGCAGTTCTTC.